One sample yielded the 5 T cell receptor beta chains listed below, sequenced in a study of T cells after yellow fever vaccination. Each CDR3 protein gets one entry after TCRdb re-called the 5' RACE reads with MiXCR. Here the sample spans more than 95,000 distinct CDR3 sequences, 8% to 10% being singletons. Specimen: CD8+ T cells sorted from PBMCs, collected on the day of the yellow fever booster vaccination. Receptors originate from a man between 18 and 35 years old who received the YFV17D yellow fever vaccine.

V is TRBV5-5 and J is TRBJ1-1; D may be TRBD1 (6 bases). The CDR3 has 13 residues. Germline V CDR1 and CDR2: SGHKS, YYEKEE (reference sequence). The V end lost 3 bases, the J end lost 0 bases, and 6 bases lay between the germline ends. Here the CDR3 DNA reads TGTGCCAGCAGCTGGACAGTGAACACTGAAGCTTTCTTT. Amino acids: CASSWTVNTEAFF.

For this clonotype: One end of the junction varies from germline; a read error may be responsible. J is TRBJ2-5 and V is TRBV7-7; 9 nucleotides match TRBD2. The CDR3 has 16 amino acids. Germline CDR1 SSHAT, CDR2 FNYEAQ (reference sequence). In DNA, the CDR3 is TGTGCTAGCAGCGCGGAATTAAGCGGGGGGTATGAGACCCAGTACTTC. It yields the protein CASSAELSGGYETQYF.

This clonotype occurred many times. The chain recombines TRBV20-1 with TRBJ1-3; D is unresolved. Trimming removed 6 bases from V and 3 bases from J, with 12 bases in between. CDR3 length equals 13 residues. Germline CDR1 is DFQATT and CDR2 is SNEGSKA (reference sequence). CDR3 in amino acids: CSADGSVGNTIYF. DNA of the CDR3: TGCAGTGCCGACGGGTCAGTTGGAAACACCATATATTTT.

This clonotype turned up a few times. The CDR3 DNA sequence: TGTGCCAGCAGTCCCGGACAGTTCGAGCAGTTCTTC. It yields the protein CASSPGQFEQFF. The rearrangement uses TRBV27 and TRBJ2-1; tentatively, D is TRBD1 (6 bases). The CDR3 extends over 12 amino acids. The V end lost 5 bases, the J end lost 10 bases, and 12 bases lay between the germline ends. Germline-derived CDR1 and CDR2 are MNHEY and SMNVEV (reference sequence).

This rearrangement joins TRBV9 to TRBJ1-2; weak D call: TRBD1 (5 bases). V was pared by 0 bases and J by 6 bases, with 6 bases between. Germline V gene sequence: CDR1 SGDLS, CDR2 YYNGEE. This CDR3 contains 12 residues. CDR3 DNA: TGTGCCAGCAGCGTAGGAGGGGATGGCTACACCTTC. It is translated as CASSVGGDGYTF. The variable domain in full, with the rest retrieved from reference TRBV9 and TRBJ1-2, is DSGVTQTPKHLITATGQRVTLRCSPRSGDLSVYWYQQSLDQGLQFLIQYYNGEERAKGNILERFSAQQFPDLHSELNLSSLELGDSALYFCASSVGGDGYTFGSGTRLTVV.